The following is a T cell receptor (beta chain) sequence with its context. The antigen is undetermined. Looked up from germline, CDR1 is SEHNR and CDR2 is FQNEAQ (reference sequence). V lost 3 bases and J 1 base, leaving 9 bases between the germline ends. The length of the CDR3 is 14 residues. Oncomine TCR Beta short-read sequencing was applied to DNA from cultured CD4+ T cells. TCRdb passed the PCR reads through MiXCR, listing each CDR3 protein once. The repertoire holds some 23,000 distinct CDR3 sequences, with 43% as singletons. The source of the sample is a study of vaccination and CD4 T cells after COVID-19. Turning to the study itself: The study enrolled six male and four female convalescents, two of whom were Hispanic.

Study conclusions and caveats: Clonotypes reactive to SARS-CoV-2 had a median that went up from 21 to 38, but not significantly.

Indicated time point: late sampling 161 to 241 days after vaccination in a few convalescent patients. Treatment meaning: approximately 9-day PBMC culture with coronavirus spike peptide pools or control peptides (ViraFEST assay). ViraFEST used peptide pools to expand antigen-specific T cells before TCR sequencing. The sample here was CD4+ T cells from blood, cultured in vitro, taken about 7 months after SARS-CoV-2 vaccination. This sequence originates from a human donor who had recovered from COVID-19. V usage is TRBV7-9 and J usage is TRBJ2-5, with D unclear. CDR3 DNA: TGTGCCAGCAGCTTTGCAGCGATCCAAGAGACCCAGTACTTC. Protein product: CASSFAAIQETQYF.